The T cell receptor beta chain under discussion was sequenced for a study of control samples from healthy donors and cancer patients. CDR3 size: 17 residues. J lost 0 bases, V lost 1 base, and 7 bases had no gene match. From germline, CDR1 is LGHDT and CDR2 YNNKEL (reference sequence). TCRdb keeps only in-frame clones here, not all; method: immunoSEQ multiplex PCR. The sample comprises some 120,000 clones, approximately 90% of which are singletons, and roughly 3.4% rests with the top ten. V is TRBV3-1 (or the pseudogene TRBV3-2) and J is TRBJ2-3, with 7 bases identical to TRBD1. This receptor was obtained from a man aged 45-65 years in good health. Sequenced material: blood. CDR3 coding DNA: TGTGCCAGCAGCCAAGCCGGGACAGAGTATAGCACAGATACGCAGTATTTT. Its translation is CASSQAGTEYSTDTQYF.